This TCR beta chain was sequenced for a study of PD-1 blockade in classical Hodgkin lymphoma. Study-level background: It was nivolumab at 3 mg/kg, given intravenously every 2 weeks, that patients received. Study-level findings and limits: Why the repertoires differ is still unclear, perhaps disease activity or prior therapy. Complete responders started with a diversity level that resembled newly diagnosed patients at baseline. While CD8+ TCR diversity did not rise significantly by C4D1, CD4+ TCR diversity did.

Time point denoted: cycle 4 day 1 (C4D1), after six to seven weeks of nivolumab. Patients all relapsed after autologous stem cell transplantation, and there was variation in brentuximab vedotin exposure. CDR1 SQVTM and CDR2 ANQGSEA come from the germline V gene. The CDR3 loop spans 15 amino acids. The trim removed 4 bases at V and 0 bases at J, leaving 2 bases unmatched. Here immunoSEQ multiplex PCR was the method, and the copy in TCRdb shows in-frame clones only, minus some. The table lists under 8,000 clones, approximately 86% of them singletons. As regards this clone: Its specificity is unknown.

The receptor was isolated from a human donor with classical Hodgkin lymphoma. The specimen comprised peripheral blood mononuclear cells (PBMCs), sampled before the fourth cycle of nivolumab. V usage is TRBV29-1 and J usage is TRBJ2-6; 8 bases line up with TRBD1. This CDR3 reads CSVGGTGSGANVLTF. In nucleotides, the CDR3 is TGCAGCGTTGGTGGGACAGGCTCTGGGGCCAACGTCCTGACTTTC.